The 16 T cell receptor beta chains listed next were all sequenced from one sample in a study of blood T cell repertoires in COVID-19. Sequencing was performed with immunoSEQ multiplex PCR; in TCRdb, only in-frame clones are kept and a portion is missing. Among about 100,000 clones listed, roughly 84% were seen once. Sequenced: peripheral blood. The receptors stem from a man in his fifties or sixties with acute or convalescent COVID-19.

This chain uses TRBV12-3 or TRBV12-4 with TRBJ1-5, with 8 bases matching TRBD1. The ends lost 7 bases at V and 10 bases at J; junction bases unmatched: 9. This CDR3 has 13 amino acids. The CDR3 DNA is TGTGCCAGCACCATGACAGGGGTCCCCCCCCAGCATTTT. Its protein is CASTMTGVPPQHF.

This chain uses TRBV6-2 or TRBV6-3 with TRBJ2-7; possibly TRBD2 for D (7 bases). Germline V gives CDR1 MNHEY, CDR2 SVGEGT. The V end lost 6 bases, the J end lost 3 bases, and 27 bases lay between the germline ends. This CDR3 has 18 residues. The CDR3 region is CASSFPSGGGGSLYEQYV. The CDR3 DNA is TGTGCCAGCAGCTTCCCAAGCGGAGGGGGGGGGAGCCTCTACGAGCAGTACGTC.

The chain is built from TRBV6-5 and TRBJ1-2; TRBD1 matches 9 bases. The trim removed 5 bases at V and 3 bases at J, leaving 4 bases unmatched. The CDR3 runs to 14 residues. Germline CDR1 is MNHEY and CDR2 is SVGAGI. The CDR3 spells CASSIQGAHYGYTF. The CDR3 DNA is TGTGCCAGCAGTATACAGGGGGCCCACTATGGCTACACCTTC.

This sequence joins TRBV6-5 and TRBJ2-7; 10 bases fit TRBD1. CDR1 and CDR2 (germline): MNHEY, SVGAGI. The CDR3 is 12 amino acids. The V gene end was trimmed by 6 bases and the J gene end by 6 bases; junction bases not matched to a gene: 2. CDR3 sequence reads: CASSRTGGEQYV. The CDR3 DNA is TGTGCCAGCAGCCGGACAGGGGGCGAGCAGTACGTC.

J is TRBJ2-7 and V is TRBV11-2; the D gene is possibly TRBD2 (5 bases). CDR1 and CDR2 from the germline V gene are SGHAT and FQNNGV. This CDR3 is built from 14 residues. V was trimmed by 1 base and J by 3 bases, leaving 10 bases between them. DNA for the CDR3: TGTGCCAGCAGCTTAGTTGCAGGAGGCTACGAGCAGTACTTC. This sequence encodes CASSLVAGGYEQYF.

The chain uses TRBV25-1 and TRBJ2-5; TRBD2 is a possible D gene (5 bases). Trimming pared 6 bases from V and 6 bases from J, leaving 17 bases between. This CDR3 spans 14 amino acids. CDR1 is MGHDK, CDR2 SYGVNS, per germline. The CDR3 bases are TGTGCCAGCAGAGAGGCCGGGGTAAAACAGACCCAGTACTTC. Its protein product is CASREAGVKQTQYF.

The genes are TRBV5-1 and TRBJ1-5; 8 bases are shared with TRBD1. V shed 0 bases, J shed 2 bases, and the junction held 7 bases outside the gene matches. This CDR3 spans 17 amino acids. Germline V CDR1 and CDR2: SGHRS, YFSETQ. The CDR3 loop is CASSLGDETGGNQPQHF. The CDR3 DNA reads TGCGCCAGCAGCTTGGGTGACGAGACAGGGGGCAATCAGCCCCAGCATTTT.

V and J are TRBV27 and TRBJ1-2; the D gene is possibly TRBD1 (5 bases). The CDR3 is made up of 14 amino acids. CDR1 MNHEY and CDR2 SMNVEV come from the germline V gene (reference sequence). V dropped 4 bases and J dropped 4 bases, with 13 bases sitting between them. CDR3 sequence (DNA): TGTGCCAGCAGTTCAAATCAGGGTGGCTATGGCTACACCTTC. Amino acids: CASSSNQGGYGYTF.

The chain employs TRBV5-4 and TRBJ2-2, with 9 bases lining up with TRBD1. The CDR3 has 16 residues. From germline, CDR1 is SGHNT and CDR2 YYREEE (reference sequence). Trimming cost V 2 bases and J 6 bases; bases outside gene matches: 8. The CDR3 region has the DNA TGTGCCAGCAGCTTTGGGGGACAGGGTAGCGCCGGGGAGCTGTTTTTT. Translating it yields CASSFGGQGSAGELFF. The whole variable domain, remainder taken from reference TRBV5-4 and TRBJ2-2, is ETGVTQSPTHLIKTRGQQVTLRCSSQSGHNTVSWYQQALGQGPQFIFQYYREEENGRGNFPPRFSGLQFPNYSSELNVNALELDDSALYLCASSFGGQGSAGELFFGEGSRLTVL.

In the case of this clone: Mismatch with germline at one junction end may stem from a read error. The V call is TRBV7-7, the J call TRBJ2-5; 8 nucleotides align to TRBD1. This CDR3 is 16 amino acids long. Germline assignment: CDR1 SSHAT and CDR2 FNYEAQ (reference sequence). The CDR3: CASSLALQGGRETQYF. In nucleotides, the CDR3 is TGTGCTAGCAGCTTAGCGCTACAGGGGGGAAGGGAGACCCAGTACTTC. Full variable domain (missing parts from reference TRBV7-7 and TRBJ2-5): GAGVSQSPRYKVTKRGQDVTLRCDPISSHATLYWYQQALGQGPEFLTYFNYEAQPDKSGLPSDRFSAERPEGSISTLTIQRTEQRDSAMYRCASSLALQGGRETQYFGPGTRLLVL.

V gene TRBV5-1 combines with J gene TRBJ1-2, with 10 bases that match TRBD1. With V trimmed by 0 bases and J by 8 bases, 13 bases remained unmatched. Per germline, CDR1 SGHRS and CDR2 YFSETQ. The CDR3 length is 17 residues. CDR3 amino acids: CASSLAGTGATGRGYTF. In DNA form, the CDR3 reads TGCGCCAGCAGCTTGGCCGGGACAGGGGCGACCGGTCGGGGCTACACCTTC. Together with reference TRBV5-1 and TRBJ1-2, the CDR3 gives the full variable domain: KAGVTQTPRYLIKTRGQQVTLSCSPISGHRSVSWYQQTPGQGLQFLFEYFSETQRNKGNFPGRFSGRQFSNSRSEMNVSTLELGDSALYLCASSLAGTGATGRGYTFGSGTRLTVV.

In its sample, this clone was seen a few times. The rearrangement uses TRBV3-1 (or the pseudogene TRBV3-2) and TRBJ2-5, with D perhaps matching TRBD2 (6 bases). The CDR3 loop spans 16 amino acids. The V gene's germline CDR1 is LGHDT and CDR2 YNNKEL (reference sequence). The ends were cut back, 2 bases at V and 3 bases at J, with 16 bases in the middle. The CDR3 is CASSQFLASAEETQYF. In DNA, the CDR3 is TGTGCCAGCAGCCAATTTTTAGCTAGCGCGGAAGAGACCCAGTACTTC.

V usage is TRBV5-4 and J usage is TRBJ2-1, with 10 bases fitting TRBD2. The CDR3 extends over 15 amino acids. The ends lost 4 bases at V and 9 bases at J; junction bases unmatched: 10. The germline gives CDR1 SGHNT, CDR2 YYREEE (reference sequence). Here the CDR3 DNA reads TGTGCCAGCAGCGCCAAGCGGGAGGGCCTTGGTGAGCAGTTCTTC. Translated, it gives CASSAKREGLGEQFF.

The V call is TRBV2, the J call TRBJ1-1; 7 nucleotides agree with TRBD1. The CDR3 has 16 residues. From germline, CDR1 is SNHLY and CDR2 FYNNEI. V shed 2 bases and J 1 base; nucleotides not matched to a gene: 7. CDR3: CASSEPTRQGNTEAFF. The CDR3 DNA reads TGTGCCAGCAGTGAACCTACCAGACAGGGGAACACTGAAGCTTTCTTT.

This chain connects TRBV6-5 to TRBJ2-3; D uncertain. Germline V gene lookup returns CDR1 MNHEY and CDR2 SVGAGI. Trimming removed 0 bases at V and 4 bases at J, with 14 bases between. The CDR3 is 16 amino acids. The CDR3: CASSYSSPGAADTQYF. CDR3 DNA sequence: TGTGCCAGCAGTTACTCGTCCCCGGGTGCCGCAGATACGCAGTATTTT.

The chain links TRBV19 to TRBJ1-5; D uncertain. The germline V gene has CDR1 LNHDA and CDR2 SQIVND (reference sequence). The CDR3 totals 14 residues. V lost 6 bases and J lost 7, with 16 bases in between. The DNA of the CDR3 is TGTGCCAGTAGCGATCTGAGGGTTAGGCAGCCCCAGCATTTT. It yields the protein CASSDLRVRQPQHF.